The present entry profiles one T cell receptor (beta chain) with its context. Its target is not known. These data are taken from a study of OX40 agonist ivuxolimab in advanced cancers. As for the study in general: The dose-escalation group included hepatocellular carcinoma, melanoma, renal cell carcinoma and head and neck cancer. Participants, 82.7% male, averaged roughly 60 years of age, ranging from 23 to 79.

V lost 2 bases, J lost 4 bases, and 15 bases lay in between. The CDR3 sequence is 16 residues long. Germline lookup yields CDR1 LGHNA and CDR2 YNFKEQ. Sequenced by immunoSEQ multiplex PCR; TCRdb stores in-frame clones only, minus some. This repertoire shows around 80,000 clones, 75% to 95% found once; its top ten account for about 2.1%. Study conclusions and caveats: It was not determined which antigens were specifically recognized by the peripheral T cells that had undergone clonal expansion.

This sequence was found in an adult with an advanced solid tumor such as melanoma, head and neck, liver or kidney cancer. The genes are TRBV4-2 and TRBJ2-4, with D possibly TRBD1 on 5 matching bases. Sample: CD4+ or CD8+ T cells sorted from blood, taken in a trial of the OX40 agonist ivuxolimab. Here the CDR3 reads CASSQPSAQEKNIQYF. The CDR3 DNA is TGTGCCAGCAGCCAACCCTCGGCACAGGAGAAAAACATTCAGTACTTC.